This paragraph covers one T cell receptor beta chain sequence. Its antigen is not known. This sample is part of a study of T cells after yellow fever vaccination. General study results and limits: Abundant bulk-derived clonotypes could contaminate FACS-sorted repertoires. Detected again after the booster were most primary-vaccination clones, at about 96% CD4 and 80% to 90% CD8.

Each CDR3 protein is one row after TCRdb ran MiXCR on the 5' RACE reads. Of a few hundred thousand distinct CDR3 sequences listed, 11% were seen once; the top ten hold around 20%. The source was PBMCs, collected on the day of the first yellow fever vaccination. The receptor comes from a young man who received the YFV17D yellow fever vaccine.

The CDR3 loop reads CASSGGSAGGSETQYF. The CDR3 bases are TGTGCCAGCAGCGGCGGGTCAGCGGGGGGGTCTGAGACCCAGTACTTC. The rearrangement links TRBV7-9 to TRBJ2-5; the match to TRBD2 covers 10 bases. Germline V gene data show CDR1 as SEHNR and CDR2 as FQNEAQ (reference sequence). This CDR3 has 16 amino acids. V lost 5 bases and J lost 5; bases outside the gene matches: 11.